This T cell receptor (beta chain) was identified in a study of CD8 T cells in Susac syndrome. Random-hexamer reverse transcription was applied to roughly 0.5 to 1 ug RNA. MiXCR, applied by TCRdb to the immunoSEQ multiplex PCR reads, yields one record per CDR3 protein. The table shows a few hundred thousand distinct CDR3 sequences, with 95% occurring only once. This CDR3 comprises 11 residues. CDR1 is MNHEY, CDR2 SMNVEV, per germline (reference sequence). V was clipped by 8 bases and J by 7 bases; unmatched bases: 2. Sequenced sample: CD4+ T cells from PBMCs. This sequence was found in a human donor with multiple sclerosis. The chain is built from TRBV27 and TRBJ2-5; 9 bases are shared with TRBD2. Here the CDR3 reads CASEAGGTQYF. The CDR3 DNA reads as TGTGCCAGCGAAGCGGGGGGGACCCAGTACTTC.